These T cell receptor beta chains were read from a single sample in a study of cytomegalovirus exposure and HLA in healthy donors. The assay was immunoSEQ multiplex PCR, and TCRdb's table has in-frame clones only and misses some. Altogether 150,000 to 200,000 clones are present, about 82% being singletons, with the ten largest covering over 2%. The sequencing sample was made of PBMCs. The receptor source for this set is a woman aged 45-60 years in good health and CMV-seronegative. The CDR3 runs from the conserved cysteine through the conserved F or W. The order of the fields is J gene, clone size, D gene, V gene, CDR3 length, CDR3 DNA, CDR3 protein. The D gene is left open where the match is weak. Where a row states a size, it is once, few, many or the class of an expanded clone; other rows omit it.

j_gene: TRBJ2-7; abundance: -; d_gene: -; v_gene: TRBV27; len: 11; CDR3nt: TGTGCCAGCAGTCAGGGTGGCGAGCAGTACTTC; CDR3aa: CASSQGGEQYF
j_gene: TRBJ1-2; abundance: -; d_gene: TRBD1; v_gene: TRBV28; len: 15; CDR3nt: TGTGCCAGCAGAACCACAGGGGACGCTAACTATGGCTACACCTTC; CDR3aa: CASRTTGDANYGYTF
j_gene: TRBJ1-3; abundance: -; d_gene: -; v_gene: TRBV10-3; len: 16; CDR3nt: TGTGCCATAACCAGAGGACTGGAGAGCTCTGGAAACACCATATATTTT; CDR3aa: CAITRGLESSGNTIYF
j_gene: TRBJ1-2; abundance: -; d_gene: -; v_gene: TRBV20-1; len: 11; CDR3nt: TGCAGTGCTAGTCAGGGAAATGGCTACACCTTC; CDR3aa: CSASQGNGYTF
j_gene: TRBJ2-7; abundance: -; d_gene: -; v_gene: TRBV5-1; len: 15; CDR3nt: TGCGCCAGCAGCTTGGCCGGGCTAGCAAACTACGAGCAGTACTTC; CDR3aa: CASSLAGLANYEQYF
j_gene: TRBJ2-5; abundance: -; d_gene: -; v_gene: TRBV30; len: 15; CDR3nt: TGTGCCTGGAGTGCTGAACAGGCCTACCAAGAGACCCAGTACTTC; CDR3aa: CAWSAEQAYQETQYF
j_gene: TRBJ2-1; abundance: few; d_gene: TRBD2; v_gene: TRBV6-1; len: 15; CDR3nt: TGTGCCAGCAGGAGGGGTCGGGAGGCCTACAATGAGCAGTTCTTC; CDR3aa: CASRRGREAYNEQFF
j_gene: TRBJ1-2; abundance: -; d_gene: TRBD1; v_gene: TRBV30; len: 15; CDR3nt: TGTGCCTGGAGTCCCCCACGGACAGGGGGGTATGGCTACACCTTC; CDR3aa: CAWSPPRTGGYGYTF
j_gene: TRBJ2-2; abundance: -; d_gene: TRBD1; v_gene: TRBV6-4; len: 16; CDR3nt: TGTGCCAGCAGTCCCGGGACAGGGGATGACACCGGGGAGCTGTTTTTT; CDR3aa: CASSPGTGDDTGELFF
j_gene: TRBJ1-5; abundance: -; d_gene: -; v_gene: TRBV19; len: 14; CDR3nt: TGTGCCAGTAGCGGGGGGTGGGGGGGTCAGCCCCAGCATTTT; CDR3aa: CASSGGWGGQPQHF
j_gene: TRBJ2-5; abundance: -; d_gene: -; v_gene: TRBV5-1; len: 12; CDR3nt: TGCGCCAGCGCAGGGTACCAAGAGACCCAGTACTTC; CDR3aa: CASAGYQETQYF
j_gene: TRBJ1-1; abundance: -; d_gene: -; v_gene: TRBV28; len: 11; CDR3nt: TGTGCCAGCAGCGCCTGGCCTGAAGCTTTCTTT; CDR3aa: CASSAWPEAFF
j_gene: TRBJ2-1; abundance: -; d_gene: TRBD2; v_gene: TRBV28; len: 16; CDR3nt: TGTGCCAGCAGTTCGCATAGCGGGAGGGATTACAATGAGCAGTTCTTC; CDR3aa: CASSSHSGRDYNEQFF
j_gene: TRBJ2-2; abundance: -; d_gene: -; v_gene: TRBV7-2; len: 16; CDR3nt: TGTGCCAGCAGCTTAGTGGGGACTTTCGACACCGGGGAGCTGTTTTTT; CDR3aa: CASSLVGTFDTGELFF
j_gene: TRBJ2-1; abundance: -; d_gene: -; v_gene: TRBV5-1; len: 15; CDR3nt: TGCGCCAGCAGCTTGGCCGCGGGCTCCTACAATGAGCAGTTCTTC; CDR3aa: CASSLAAGSYNEQFF
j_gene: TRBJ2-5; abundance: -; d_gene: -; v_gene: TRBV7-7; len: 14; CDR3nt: TGTGCCAGCAGCCCCGGGAGATCGGAAGAGACCCAGTACTTC; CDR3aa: CASSPGRSEETQYF
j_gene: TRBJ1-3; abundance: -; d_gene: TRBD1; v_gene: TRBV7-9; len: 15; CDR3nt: TGTGTCAGCAGCTTTATCCAGGGGGCCGGAAACACCATATATTTT; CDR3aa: CVSSFIQGAGNTIYF
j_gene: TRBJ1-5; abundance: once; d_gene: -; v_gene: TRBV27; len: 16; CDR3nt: TGTGCCAGCAGTCCACTCATAACGGGAAGCAATCAGCCCCAGCATTTT; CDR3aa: CASSPLITGSNQPQHF
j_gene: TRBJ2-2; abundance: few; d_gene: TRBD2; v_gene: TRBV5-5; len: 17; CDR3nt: TGTGCCAGCAGCTTTAAACTAGCGGGAGACGGCACCGGGGAGCTGTTTTTT; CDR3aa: CASSFKLAGDGTGELFF